The next 18 T cell receptor beta chains were all read from a single sample in a study of T cell changes during pregnancy in multiple sclerosis. Produced via immunoSEQ multiplex PCR; TCRdb's table is partial and in-frame only. The sample carries around 30,000 clones, roughly 87% recorded once. The sequenced sample was CD8+ T cells from peripheral blood mononuclear cells, obtained in the first trimester of pregnancy. All receptors derive from a female donor with multiple sclerosis, enrolled in a pregnancy study.

The V and J genes are TRBV5-6 and TRBJ1-1; the D gene is possibly TRBD1 (6 bases). V lost 4 bases and J lost 4, with 8 bases in between. CDR3 length: 12 amino acids. Germline V gene sequence: CDR1 SGHDT, CDR2 YYEEEE. The CDR3 reads CASSLTGTEAFF. The CDR3 nucleotides read TGTGCCAGCAGCCTGACAGGCACTGAAGCTTTCTTT. Supplemented by reference TRBV5-6 and TRBJ1-1, the full variable domain reads DAGVTQSPTHLIKTRGQQVTLRCSPKSGHDTVSWYQQALGQGPQFIFQYYEEEERQRGNFPDRFSGHQFPNYSSELNVNALLLGDSALYLCASSLTGTEAFFGQGTRLTVV.

The V gene is TRBV14, the J gene TRBJ2-7; tentatively, D is TRBD1 (6 bases). The CDR3 totals 17 residues. Trimming stripped 3 bases from V and 0 bases from J, with 18 bases between. CDR1 is SGHDN, CDR2 FVKESK, per germline. For the CDR3, the DNA is TGTGCCAGCAGCCAGAGGACAGCGACTAAAAACTCCTACGAGCAGTACTTC. Protein sequence: CASSQRTATKNSYEQYF.

V is TRBV2 and J is TRBJ2-1; TRBD2 might be the D (5 bases). Germline loops: CDR1 SNHLY, CDR2 FYNNEI. Between the trimmed V and J ends, which lost 9 bases and 6 bases, there was a span of 12 bases. The CDR3 loop spans 12 amino acids. CDR3 sequence (DNA): TGTGCCAGTCGGGCCGAGGGCAATGAGCAGTTCTTC. It specifies CASRAEGNEQFF.

The chain combines TRBV9 with TRBJ2-7, with D possibly TRBD2 on 6 matching bases. The CDR3 length is 13 residues. Germline lookup yields CDR1 SGDLS and CDR2 YYNGEE. The germline V and J ends were trimmed by 0 bases and 5 bases, with 9 bases remaining between them. CDR3 sequence (DNA): TGTGCCAGCAGCGTAGCGGGGGTAGACGAGCAGTACTTC. This codes for CASSVAGVDEQYF.

The rearrangement joins TRBV6-5 to TRBJ2-3; TRBD2 might be the D (5 bases). Between the trimmed V and J ends, which lost 5 bases and 6 bases, there was a span of 12 bases. This CDR3 contains 13 residues. Per the germline V gene, CDR1 is MNHEY and CDR2 is SVGAGI. The CDR3 spells CASSRDYSDTQYF. DNA for the CDR3: TGTGCCAGCAGTCGAGACTATTCGGATACGCAGTATTTT.

CDR3: CASSIPVIVSGPNTEAFF. The CDR3 region has the DNA TGTGCCAGTAGTATCCCTGTAATCGTTTCAGGGCCAAACACTGAAGCTTTCTTT. V and J are TRBV19 and TRBJ1-1; perhaps TRBD1 as D (5 bases). This CDR3 region has 18 residues. Trimming pared 3 bases from V and 2 bases from J, leaving 22 bases between. CDR1 LNHDA and CDR2 SQIVND come from the germline V gene (reference sequence).

As DNA, the CDR3 is TGTGCCAGCAGTTTGGACCAGGGGGCCACTGAAGCTTTCTTT. The encoded protein is CASSLDQGATEAFF. The V and J genes are TRBV6-5 and TRBJ1-1; 8 positions match TRBD1. Per the germline V gene, CDR1 is MNHEY and CDR2 is SVGAGI. CDR3 length equals 14 residues. Trimming removed 4 bases from V and 4 bases from J; junction bases left unmatched: 5.

This chain connects TRBV2 to TRBJ1-5, with D unresolved. Germline CDR1 SNHLY, CDR2 FYNNEI. V shed 8 bases and J shed 2 bases, with 10 bases lying between them. The CDR3 has 13 amino acids. The CDR3 DNA is TGTGCCAGCGTCAGTGGTGGCAATCAGCCCCAGCATTTT. Protein product: CASVSGGNQPQHF.

V is TRBV15 and J is TRBJ2-7, with D maybe TRBD2 (6 bases). In germline, CDR1 is LNHNV, CDR2 YYDKDF (reference sequence). The CDR3 is made up of 17 amino acids. V lost 0 bases, J lost 4 bases, and 19 bases lay in between. CDR3 sequence reads: CATSRDLSGGEGYEQYF. The CDR3 coding sequence is TGTGCCACCAGCAGAGATCTTTCCGGGGGAGAAGGGTACGAGCAGTACTTC.

This chain connects TRBV11-2 to TRBJ1-4, with 7 bases that match TRBD1. CDR1 is SGHAT and CDR2 is FQNNGV in the germline V gene. V dropped 3 bases and J dropped 4; count of bases not matched to a gene: 8. The CDR3 is 16 residues long. CDR3 amino acids: CASSFLQGSGNEKLFF. CDR3 bases: TGTGCCAGCAGCTTTCTACAGGGGAGCGGTAATGAAAAACTGTTTTTT.

The chain links TRBV19 to TRBJ2-7; 10 bases are a match to TRBD1. The CDR3 length is 15 residues. The V segment lost 5 bases and the J segment 5 bases; nucleotides outside the gene matches: 9. Germline V gene lookup returns CDR1 LNHDA and CDR2 SQIVND (reference sequence). The chain's CDR3 is CASSSGTGEMDEQYF. In DNA, the CDR3 is TGTGCCAGTAGTTCCGGGACAGGGGAAATGGACGAGCAGTACTTC.

This clone came up once. The chain carries TRBV19 and TRBJ1-1, with TRBD1 matching over 7 bases. Germline CDR1 is LNHDA and CDR2 is SQIVND (reference sequence). With 5 bases clipped from V and 5 bases from J, the junction kept 5 bases outside the gene matches. The CDR3 is 13 residues long. In DNA form, the CDR3 reads TGTGCCAGTAGTTACGGACAGGCAACTGAAGCTTTCTTT. Amino acids: CASSYGQATEAFF.

CDR3 residues: CASRLEYQETQYF. The DNA for the CDR3 is TGTGCCAGCAGGCTCGAGTACCAAGAGACCCAGTACTTC. The chain employs TRBV27 and TRBJ2-5, with no clear D. This CDR3 comprises 13 residues. Germline CDR1 reads MNHEY; CDR2 reads SMNVEV (reference sequence). The V end lost 6 bases, the J end lost 0 bases, and 8 bases lay between the germline ends.

This clone came up a few times. The chain recombines TRBV6-5 with TRBJ2-7; D possibly corresponds to TRBD2 (5 bases). In germline, CDR1 is MNHEY, CDR2 SVGAGI. This CDR3 is built from 13 residues. Trimming cost V 2 bases and J 7 bases, with 12 bases left between them. The CDR3 loop reads CASSYEGMGEQYF. The CDR3 DNA is TGTGCCAGCAGTTACGAGGGTATGGGGGAGCAGTACTTC.

Ten or more counts support this clone. This rearrangement joins TRBV13 to TRBJ1-4; tentatively, D is TRBD1 (5 bases). V was pared by 0 bases and J by 6 bases, with 11 bases between. This CDR3 region has 15 residues. In germline, CDR1 is PRHDT, CDR2 FYEKMQ (reference sequence). The CDR3 DNA follows: TGTGCCAGCAGCTTAGGCCGGGGCGGGGATGAAAAACTGTTTTTT. It translates to CASSLGRGGDEKLFF.

V gene TRBV29-1 combines with J gene TRBJ2-3; the D gene is possibly TRBD1 (5 bases). V lost 2 bases and J 0 bases, leaving 15 bases between the germline ends. CDR1 is SQVTM, CDR2 ANQGSEA, per germline. The CDR3 is 16 residues long. Written as DNA, the CDR3 is TGCAGCGTTGAAAAGAGACAGATACTTAGCACAGATACGCAGTATTTT. This gives the protein CSVEKRQILSTDTQYF.

The chain recombines TRBV11-2 with TRBJ2-7; D remains unclear. Trimming took 0 bases from V and 7 from J, leaving 10 bases between them. The CDR3 sequence is 13 residues long. CDR1 is SGHAT, CDR2 FQNNGV, per germline. The CDR3 here is CASSLEDLREQYF. In nucleotides, the CDR3 is TGTGCCAGCAGCTTAGAAGACCTGCGGGAGCAGTACTTC.

This rearrangement joins TRBV30 to TRBJ2-7, with 7 bases matching TRBD1. The CDR3 runs 12 residues. The germline V gene has CDR1 GTSNPN and CDR2 SVGIG (reference sequence). After removal of 5 bases from V and 3 bases from J, the junction contained 4 bases not matched to a gene. DNA of the CDR3: TGTGCCTGGGGGGACAGCAGCTACGAGCAGTACTTC. This encodes CAWGDSSYEQYF.